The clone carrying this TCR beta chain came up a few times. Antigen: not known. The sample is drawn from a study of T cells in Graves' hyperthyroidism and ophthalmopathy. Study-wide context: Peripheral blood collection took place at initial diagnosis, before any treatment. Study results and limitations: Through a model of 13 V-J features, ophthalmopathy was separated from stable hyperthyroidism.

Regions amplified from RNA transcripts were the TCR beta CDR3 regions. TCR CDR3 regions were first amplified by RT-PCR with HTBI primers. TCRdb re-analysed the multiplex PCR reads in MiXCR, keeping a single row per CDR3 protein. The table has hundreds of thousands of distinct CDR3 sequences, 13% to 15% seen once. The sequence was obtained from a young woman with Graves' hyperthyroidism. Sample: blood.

The CDR3 bases are TGCGCCAGCCAGGCAAGGGGTTGTCAGCCCCAGCATTTT. Its protein product is CASQARGCQPQHF. The chain couples TRBV10-1 to TRBJ1-5, with a tentative D call TRBD1 (5 bases). V lost 8 bases to trimming and J lost 6 bases, with 14 bases between them. CDR1 is WNHNN and CDR2 is SYGVQD in the germline V gene (reference sequence). The CDR3 length is 13 residues.